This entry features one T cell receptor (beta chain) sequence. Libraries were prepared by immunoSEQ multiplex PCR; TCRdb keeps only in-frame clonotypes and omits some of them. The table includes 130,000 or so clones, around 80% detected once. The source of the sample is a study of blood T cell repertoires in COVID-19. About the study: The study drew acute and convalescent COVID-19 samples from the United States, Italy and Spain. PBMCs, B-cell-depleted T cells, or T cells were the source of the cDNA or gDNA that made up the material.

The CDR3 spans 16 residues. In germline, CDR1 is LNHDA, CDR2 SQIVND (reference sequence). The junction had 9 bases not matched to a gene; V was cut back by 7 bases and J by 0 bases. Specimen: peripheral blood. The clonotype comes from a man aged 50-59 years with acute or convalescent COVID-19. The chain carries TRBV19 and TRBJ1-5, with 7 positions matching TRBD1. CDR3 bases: TGTGCCAGTACTCGGGGACAGTCTAATAGCAATCAGCCCCAGCATTTT. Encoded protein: CASTRGQSNSNQPQHF.